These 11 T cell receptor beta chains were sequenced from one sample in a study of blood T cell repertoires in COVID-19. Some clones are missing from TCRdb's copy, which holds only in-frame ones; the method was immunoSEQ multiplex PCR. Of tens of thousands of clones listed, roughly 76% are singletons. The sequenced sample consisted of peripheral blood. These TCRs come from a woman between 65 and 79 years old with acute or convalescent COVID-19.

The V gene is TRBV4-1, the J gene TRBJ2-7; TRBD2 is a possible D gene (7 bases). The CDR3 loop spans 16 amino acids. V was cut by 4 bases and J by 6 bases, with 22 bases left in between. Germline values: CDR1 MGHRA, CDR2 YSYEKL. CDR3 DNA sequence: TGCGCCAGCAGCCTTGCAAGGGGGGGGCCGTCAGGCGAGCAGTACTTC. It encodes CASSLARGGPSGEQYF.

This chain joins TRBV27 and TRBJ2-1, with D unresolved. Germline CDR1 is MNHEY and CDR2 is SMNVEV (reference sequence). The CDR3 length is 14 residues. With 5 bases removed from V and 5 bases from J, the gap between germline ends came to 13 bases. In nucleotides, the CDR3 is TGTGCCAGCAGTCGTAGCCACACGAACAATGAGCAGTTCTTC. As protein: CASSRSHTNNEQFF.

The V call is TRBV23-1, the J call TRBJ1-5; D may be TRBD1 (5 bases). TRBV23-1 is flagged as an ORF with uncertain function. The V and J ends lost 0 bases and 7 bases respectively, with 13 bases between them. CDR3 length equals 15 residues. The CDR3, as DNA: TGCGCCAGCAGTCAATCGGAGGGGTTTGGGCAGCCCCAGCATTTT. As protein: CASSQSEGFGQPQHF.

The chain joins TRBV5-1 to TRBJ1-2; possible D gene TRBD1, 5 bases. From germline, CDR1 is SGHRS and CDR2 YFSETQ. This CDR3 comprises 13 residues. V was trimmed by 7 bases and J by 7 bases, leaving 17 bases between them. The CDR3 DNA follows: TGCGCCAGCCATTGGCAGGGAAGTAGTGGCTACACCTTC. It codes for CASHWQGSSGYTF.

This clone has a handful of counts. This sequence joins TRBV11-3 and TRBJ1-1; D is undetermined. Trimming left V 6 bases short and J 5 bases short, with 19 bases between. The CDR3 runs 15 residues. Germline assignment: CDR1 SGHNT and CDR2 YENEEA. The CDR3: CASRPESGRVTEAFF. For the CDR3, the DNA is TGTGCCAGCAGACCCGAATCGGGTCGAGTGACTGAAGCTTTCTTT.

The CDR3 region has the DNA TGTGCCAGCAGTTTATTTTTGGGGCGGGAGACCCAGTACTTC. Protein product: CASSLFLGRETQYF. The chain has TRBV27 and TRBJ2-5, with D possibly TRBD1 on 5 matching bases. Per germline, CDR1 MNHEY and CDR2 SMNVEV (reference sequence). The CDR3 consists of 14 residues. Trimming pared 1 base from V and 5 bases from J, leaving 11 bases between.

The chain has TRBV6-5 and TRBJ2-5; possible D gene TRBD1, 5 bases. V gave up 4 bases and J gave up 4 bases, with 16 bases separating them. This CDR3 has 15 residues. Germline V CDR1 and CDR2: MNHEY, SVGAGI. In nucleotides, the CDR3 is TGTGCCAGCAGTTTTAGTGACAGTCCCCCAGAGACCCAGTACTTC. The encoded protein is CASSFSDSPPETQYF.

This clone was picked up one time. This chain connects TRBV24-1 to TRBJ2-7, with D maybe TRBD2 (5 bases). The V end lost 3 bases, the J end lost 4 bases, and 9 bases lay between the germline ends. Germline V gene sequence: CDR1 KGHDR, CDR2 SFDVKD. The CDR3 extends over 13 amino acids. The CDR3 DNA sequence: TGTGCCACCAGTGATCCGGGAAGATACGAGCAGTACTTC. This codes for CATSDPGRYEQYF.

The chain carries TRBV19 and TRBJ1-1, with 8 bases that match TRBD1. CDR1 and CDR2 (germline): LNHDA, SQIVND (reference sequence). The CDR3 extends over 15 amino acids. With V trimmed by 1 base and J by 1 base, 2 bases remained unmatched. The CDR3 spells CASSIVGQGNTEAFF. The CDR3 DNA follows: TGTGCCAGTAGTATAGTCGGACAGGGGAACACTGAAGCTTTCTTT.

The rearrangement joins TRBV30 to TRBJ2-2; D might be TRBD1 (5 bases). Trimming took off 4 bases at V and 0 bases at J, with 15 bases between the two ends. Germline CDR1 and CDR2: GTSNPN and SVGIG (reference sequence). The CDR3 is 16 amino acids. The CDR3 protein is CAWTLWTYSNTGELFF. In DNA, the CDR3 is TGTGCCTGGACCCTTTGGACATACTCGAACACCGGGGAGCTGTTTTTT.

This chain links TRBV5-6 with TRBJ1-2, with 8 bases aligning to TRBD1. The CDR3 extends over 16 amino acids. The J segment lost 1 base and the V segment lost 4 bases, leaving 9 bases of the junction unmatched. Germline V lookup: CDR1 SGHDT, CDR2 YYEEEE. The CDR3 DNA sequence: TGTGCCAGCAGCAAAAGGACAGGGAGGATTAACTATGGCTACACCTTC. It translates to CASSKRTGRINYGYTF.